The 9 T cell receptor beta chains reported below all come from one sample, sequenced in a study of blood T cell repertoires in COVID-19. The protocol was immunoSEQ multiplex PCR, while the TCRdb copy is restricted to in-frame clones and leaves out a portion. The table includes over 200,000 clones, 85% to 90% detected once. Sequencing was carried out using peripheral blood. These receptors were taken from a man younger than 40 with COVID-19, enrolled during active disease.

In this sample, this clone turned up a few times. The chain combines TRBV5-4 with TRBJ2-7; tentative D call: TRBD1 (5 bases). The germline CDR1 and CDR2 sequences are SGHNT and YYREEE (reference sequence). V dropped 6 bases and J dropped 0 bases, with 16 bases sitting between them. The CDR3 loop spans 15 amino acids. DNA of the CDR3: TGTGCCAGCAACATTTTGTGGACATCCTCCTACGAGCAGTACTTC. Encoded protein: CASNILWTSSYEQYF.

The rearrangement links TRBV24-1 to TRBJ2-2; TRBD1 matches at 9 bases. This CDR3 region has 15 residues. Germline V gene lookup returns CDR1 KGHDR and CDR2 SFDVKD. V shed 3 bases, J shed 4 bases, and the junction held 2 bases outside the gene matches. For the CDR3, the DNA is TGTGCCACCAGTGATGAGGGACAGGGCACCGGGGAGCTGTTTTTT. Translated: CATSDEGQGTGELFF.

This sequence joins TRBV5-1 and TRBJ2-3, with 9 bases lining up with TRBD1. Germline V lookup: CDR1 SGHRS, CDR2 YFSETQ. CDR3 length: 15 amino acids. The V and J ends lost 2 bases and 4 bases, in that order; junction bases with no gene match: 5. DNA for the CDR3: TGCGCCAGCAGCTTTCCCGGGACAGGGTCAGATACGCAGTATTTT. Protein product: CASSFPGTGSDTQYF.

This chain connects TRBV28 to TRBJ2-7, with 10 bases matching TRBD1. Germline lookup yields CDR1 MDHEN and CDR2 SYDVKM. V lost 6 bases, J lost 3 bases, and 8 bases stayed unmatched. The CDR3 spans 15 residues. The CDR3 is CASSPLTGGLYEQYF. The CDR3 nucleotides read TGTGCCAGCAGCCCATTGACAGGGGGCCTCTACGAGCAGTACTTC.

This sequence joins TRBV2 and TRBJ1-4, with 8 bases lining up with TRBD1. The CDR3 sequence is 14 residues long. In germline, CDR1 is SNHLY, CDR2 FYNNEI. The junction had 6 bases not matched to a gene; V was cut back by 7 bases and J by 5 bases. CDR3 amino acids: CASKGTGWNEKLFF. In DNA form, the CDR3 reads TGTGCCAGCAAAGGGACAGGTTGGAATGAAAAACTGTTTTTT.

The chain employs TRBV28 and TRBJ2-2; tentative D call: TRBD2 (6 bases). Germline-derived CDR1 and CDR2 are MDHEN and SYDVKM. This CDR3 contains 15 residues. The germline V and J ends were trimmed by 4 bases and 0 bases, with 9 bases remaining between them. The chain's CDR3 is CASSSAGPNTGELFF. The CDR3 DNA reads TGTGCCAGCAGTTCTGCGGGGCCGAACACCGGGGAGCTGTTTTTT. Based on the CDR3 plus reference TRBV28 and TRBJ2-2, the full variable domain is DVKVTQSSRYLVKRTGEKVFLECVQDMDHENMFWYRQDPGLGLRLIYFSYDVKMKEKGDIPEGYSVSREKKERFSLILESASTNQTSMYLCASSSAGPNTGELFFGEGSRLTVL.

The V call is TRBV28, the J call TRBJ1-6; 7 nucleotides line up with TRBD1. This CDR3 is 14 amino acids long. Germline CDR1 reads MDHEN; CDR2 reads SYDVKM. V shed 4 bases, J shed 7 bases, and the junction held 4 bases outside the gene matches. CDR3 nucleotide sequence: TGTGCCAGCAGTTACGGGACAGTCAATTCACCCCTCCACTTT. Amino acid sequence: CASSYGTVNSPLHF.

This sequence joins TRBV28 and TRBJ2-7; 7 bases agree with TRBD2. There are 15 residues in the CDR3. The trim removed 2 bases at V and 3 bases at J, leaving 7 bases unmatched. Germline lookup yields CDR1 MDHEN and CDR2 SYDVKM. The CDR3: CASSLRAGRVYEQYF. DNA for the CDR3: TGTGCCAGCAGTTTACGGGCAGGGAGGGTCTACGAGCAGTACTTC.

The chain has TRBV30 and TRBJ2-7; 8 nucleotides agree with TRBD1. Germline V gene data show CDR1 as GTSNPN and CDR2 as SVGIG (reference sequence). The CDR3 contains 13 residues. V trimming: 1 base; J trimming: 3 bases; junction bases outside the gene matches: 2. The CDR3 here is CAWSAGGSYEQYF. Here the CDR3 DNA reads TGTGCCTGGAGTGCAGGGGGCAGCTACGAGCAGTACTTC.